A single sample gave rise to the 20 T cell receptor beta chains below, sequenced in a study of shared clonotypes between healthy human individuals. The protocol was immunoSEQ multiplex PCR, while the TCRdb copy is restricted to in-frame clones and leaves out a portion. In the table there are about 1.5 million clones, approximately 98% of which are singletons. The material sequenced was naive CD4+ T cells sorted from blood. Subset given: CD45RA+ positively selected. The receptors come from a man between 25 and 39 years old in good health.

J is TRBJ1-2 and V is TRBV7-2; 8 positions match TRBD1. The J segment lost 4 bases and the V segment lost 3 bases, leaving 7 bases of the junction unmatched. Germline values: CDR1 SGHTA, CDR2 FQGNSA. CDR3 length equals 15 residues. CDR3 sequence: CASSLEGQGFYGYTF. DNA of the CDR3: TGTGCCAGCAGCTTGGAAGGACAGGGCTTCTATGGCTACACCTTC.

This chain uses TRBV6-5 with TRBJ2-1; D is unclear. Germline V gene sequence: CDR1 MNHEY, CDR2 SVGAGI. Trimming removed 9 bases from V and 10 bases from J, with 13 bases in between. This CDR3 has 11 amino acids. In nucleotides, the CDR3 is TGTGCCAGTACAATGGGCGTGGAGCAGTTCTTC. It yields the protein CASTMGVEQFF.

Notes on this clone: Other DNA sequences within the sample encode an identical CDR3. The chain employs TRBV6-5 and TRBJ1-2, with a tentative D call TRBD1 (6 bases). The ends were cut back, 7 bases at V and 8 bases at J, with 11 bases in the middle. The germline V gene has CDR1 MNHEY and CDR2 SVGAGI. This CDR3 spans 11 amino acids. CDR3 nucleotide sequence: TGTGCCAGCACACAGGGAGGGGGCTACACCTTC. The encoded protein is CASTQGGGYTF.

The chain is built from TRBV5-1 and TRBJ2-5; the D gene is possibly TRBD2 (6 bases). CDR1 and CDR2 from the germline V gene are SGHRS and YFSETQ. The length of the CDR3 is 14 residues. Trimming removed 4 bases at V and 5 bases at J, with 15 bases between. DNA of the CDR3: TGCGCCAGCAGCCCGGTTGGAGGGAGGGAGACCCAGTACTTC. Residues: CASSPVGGRETQYF.

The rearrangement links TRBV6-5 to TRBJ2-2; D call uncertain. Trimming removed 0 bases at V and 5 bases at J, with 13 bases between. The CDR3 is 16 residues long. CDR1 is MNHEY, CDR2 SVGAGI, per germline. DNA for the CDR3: TGTGCCAGCAGTTACTCGCCTGGGTCGCTTACCGGGGAGCTGTTTTTT. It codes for CASSYSPGSLTGELFF.

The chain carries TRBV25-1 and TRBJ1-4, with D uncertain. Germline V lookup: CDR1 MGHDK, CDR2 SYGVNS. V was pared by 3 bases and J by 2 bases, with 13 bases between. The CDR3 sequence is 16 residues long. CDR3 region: CASSDRSPGTNEKLFF. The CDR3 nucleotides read TGTGCCAGCAGTGACCGATCTCCGGGGACTAATGAAAAACTGTTTTTT.

The CDR3 here is CASSRGTNNEQFF. CDR3 DNA sequence: TGTGCCAGCTCACGCGGGACAAACAATGAGCAGTTCTTC. The V gene is TRBV18, the J gene TRBJ2-1; possibly TRBD1 or TRBD2 for D (6 bases each). In germline, CDR1 is KGHSH, CDR2 LQKENI. V was trimmed by 4 bases and J by 5 bases, leaving 9 bases between them. The CDR3 sequence is 13 residues long.

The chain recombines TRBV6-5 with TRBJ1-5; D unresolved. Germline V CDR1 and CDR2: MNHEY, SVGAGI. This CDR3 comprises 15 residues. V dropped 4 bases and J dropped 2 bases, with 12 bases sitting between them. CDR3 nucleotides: TGTGCCAGCAGTTCCGATGGGGTTGGCAATCAGCCCCAGCATTTT. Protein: CASSSDGVGNQPQHF.

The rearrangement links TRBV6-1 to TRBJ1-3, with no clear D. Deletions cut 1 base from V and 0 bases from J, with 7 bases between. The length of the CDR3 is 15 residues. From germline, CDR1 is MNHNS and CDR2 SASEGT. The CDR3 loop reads CASSEDRVSGNTIYF. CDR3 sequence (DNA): TGTGCCAGCAGTGAAGACAGAGTCTCTGGAAACACCATATATTTT.

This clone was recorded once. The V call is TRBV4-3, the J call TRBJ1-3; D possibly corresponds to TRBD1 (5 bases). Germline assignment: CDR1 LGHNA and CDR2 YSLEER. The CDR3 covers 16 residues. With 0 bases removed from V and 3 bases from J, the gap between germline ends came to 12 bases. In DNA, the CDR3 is TGCGCCAGCAGCCAAGACCCCGACAGAGTTGGAAACACCATATATTTT. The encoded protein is CASSQDPDRVGNTIYF.

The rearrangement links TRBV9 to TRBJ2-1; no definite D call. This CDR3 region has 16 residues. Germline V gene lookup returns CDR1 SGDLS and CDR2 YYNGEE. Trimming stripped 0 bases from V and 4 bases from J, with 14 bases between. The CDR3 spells CASSVDGRLGYNEQFF. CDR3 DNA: TGTGCCAGCAGCGTAGACGGTCGGCTTGGATACAATGAGCAGTTCTTC.

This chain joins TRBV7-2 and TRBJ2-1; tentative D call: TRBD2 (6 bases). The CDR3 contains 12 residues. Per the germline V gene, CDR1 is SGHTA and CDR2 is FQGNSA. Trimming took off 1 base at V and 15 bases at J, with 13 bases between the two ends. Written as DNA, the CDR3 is TGTGCCAGCAGCTTAGGGACTAAGTCTCCGTTCTTC. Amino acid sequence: CASSLGTKSPFF.

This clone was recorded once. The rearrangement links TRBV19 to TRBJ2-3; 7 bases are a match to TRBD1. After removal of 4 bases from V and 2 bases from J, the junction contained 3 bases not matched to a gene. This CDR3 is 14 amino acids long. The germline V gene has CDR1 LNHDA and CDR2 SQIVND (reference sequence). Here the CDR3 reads CASSTTGTTDTQYF. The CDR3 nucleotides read TGTGCCAGTAGTACGACAGGGACCACAGATACGCAGTATTTT.

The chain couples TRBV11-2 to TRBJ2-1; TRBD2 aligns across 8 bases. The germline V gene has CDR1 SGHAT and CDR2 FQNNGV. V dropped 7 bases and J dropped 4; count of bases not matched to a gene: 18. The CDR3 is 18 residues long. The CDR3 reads CASNPGEGVASGYNEQFF. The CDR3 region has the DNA TGTGCCAGCAACCCGGGGGAGGGTGTGGCTAGCGGGTACAATGAGCAGTTCTTC.

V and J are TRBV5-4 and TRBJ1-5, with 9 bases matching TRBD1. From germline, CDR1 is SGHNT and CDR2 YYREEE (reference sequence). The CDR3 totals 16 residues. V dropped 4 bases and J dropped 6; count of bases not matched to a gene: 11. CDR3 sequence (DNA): TGTGCCAGCAGCCTAAGGACAGGGGTAACAGGTCAGCCCCAGCATTTT. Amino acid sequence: CASSLRTGVTGQPQHF.

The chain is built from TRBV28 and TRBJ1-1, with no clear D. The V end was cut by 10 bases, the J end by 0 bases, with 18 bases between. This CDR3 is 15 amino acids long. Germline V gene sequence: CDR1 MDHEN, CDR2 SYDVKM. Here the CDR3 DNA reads TGTGCCACCAGCCTAGGGTTTGACATGAACACTGAAGCTTTCTTT. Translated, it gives CATSLGFDMNTEAFF.

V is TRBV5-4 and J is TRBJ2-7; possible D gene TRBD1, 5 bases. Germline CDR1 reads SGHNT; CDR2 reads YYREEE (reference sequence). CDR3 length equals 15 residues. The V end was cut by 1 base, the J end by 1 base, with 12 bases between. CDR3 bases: TGTGCCAGCAGCTTGCAGTTTAGGGGTTCCTACGAGCAGTACTTC. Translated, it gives CASSLQFRGSYEQYF. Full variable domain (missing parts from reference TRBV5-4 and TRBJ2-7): ETGVTQSPTHLIKTRGQQVTLRCSSQSGHNTVSWYQQALGQGPQFIFQYYREEENGRGNFPPRFSGLQFPNYSSELNVNALELDDSALYLCASSLQFRGSYEQYFGPGTRLTVT.

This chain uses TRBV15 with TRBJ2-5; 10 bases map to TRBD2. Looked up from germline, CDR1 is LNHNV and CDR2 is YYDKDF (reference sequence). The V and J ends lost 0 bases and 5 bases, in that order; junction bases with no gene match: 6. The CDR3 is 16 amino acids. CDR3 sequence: CATSRELAGFGETQYF. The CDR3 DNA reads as TGTGCCACCAGCAGAGAACTAGCGGGATTTGGGGAGACCCAGTACTTC.

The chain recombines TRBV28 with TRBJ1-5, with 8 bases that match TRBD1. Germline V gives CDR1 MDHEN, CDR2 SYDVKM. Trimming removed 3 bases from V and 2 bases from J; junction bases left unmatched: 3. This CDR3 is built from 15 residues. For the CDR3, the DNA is TGTGCCAGCAGTTTGTTGACAGGGGGCAATCAGCCCCAGCATTTT. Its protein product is CASSLLTGGNQPQHF.

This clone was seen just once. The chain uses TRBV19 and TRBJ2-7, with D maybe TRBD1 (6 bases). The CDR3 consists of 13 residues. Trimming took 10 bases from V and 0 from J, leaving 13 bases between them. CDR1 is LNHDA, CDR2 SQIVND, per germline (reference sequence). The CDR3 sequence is CATKDSSSYEQYF. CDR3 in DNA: TGTGCCACTAAGGACAGTAGCTCCTACGAGCAGTACTTC.